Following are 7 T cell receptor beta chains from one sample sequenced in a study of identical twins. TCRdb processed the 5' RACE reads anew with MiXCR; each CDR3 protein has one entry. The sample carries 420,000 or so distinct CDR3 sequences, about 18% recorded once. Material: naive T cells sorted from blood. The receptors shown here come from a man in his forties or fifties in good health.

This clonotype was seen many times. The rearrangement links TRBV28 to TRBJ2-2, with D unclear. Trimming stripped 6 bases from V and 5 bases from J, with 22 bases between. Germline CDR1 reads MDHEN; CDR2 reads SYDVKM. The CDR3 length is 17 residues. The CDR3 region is CASSPPTPHIDTGELFF. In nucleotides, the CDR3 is TGTGCCAGCAGCCCTCCGACCCCCCACATAGATACCGGGGAGCTGTTTTTT.

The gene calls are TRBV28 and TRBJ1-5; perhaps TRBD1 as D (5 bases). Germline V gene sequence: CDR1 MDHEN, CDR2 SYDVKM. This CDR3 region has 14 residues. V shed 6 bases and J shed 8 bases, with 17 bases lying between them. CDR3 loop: CASSSGTAIKPQHF. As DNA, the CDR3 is TGTGCCAGCAGCTCCGGGACCGCAATCAAGCCCCAGCATTTT. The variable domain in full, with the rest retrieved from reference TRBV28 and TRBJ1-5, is DVKVTQSSRYLVKRTGEKVFLECVQDMDHENMFWYRQDPGLGLRLIYFSYDVKMKEKGDIPEGYSVSREKKERFSLILESASTNQTSMYLCASSSGTAIKPQHFGDGTRLSIL.

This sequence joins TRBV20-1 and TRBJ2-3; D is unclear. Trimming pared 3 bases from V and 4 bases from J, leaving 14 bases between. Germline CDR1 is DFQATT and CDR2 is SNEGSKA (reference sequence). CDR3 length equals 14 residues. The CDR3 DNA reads TGCAGTGCTAGGCGCCCAGGAGAACCAGATACGCAGTATTTT. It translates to CSARRPGEPDTQYF.

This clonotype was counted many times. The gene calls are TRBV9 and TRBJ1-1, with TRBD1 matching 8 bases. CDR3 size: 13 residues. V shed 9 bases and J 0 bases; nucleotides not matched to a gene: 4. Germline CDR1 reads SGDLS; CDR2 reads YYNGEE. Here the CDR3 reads CATGQGMNTEAFF. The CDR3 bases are TGTGCCACCGGACAGGGAATGAACACTGAAGCTTTCTTT.

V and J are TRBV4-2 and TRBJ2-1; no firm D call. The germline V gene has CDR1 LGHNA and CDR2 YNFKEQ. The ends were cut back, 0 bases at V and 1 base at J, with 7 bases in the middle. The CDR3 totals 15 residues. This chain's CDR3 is CASSQDGRSYNEQFF. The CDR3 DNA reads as TGTGCCAGCAGCCAAGATGGGCGGTCCTACAATGAGCAGTTCTTC.

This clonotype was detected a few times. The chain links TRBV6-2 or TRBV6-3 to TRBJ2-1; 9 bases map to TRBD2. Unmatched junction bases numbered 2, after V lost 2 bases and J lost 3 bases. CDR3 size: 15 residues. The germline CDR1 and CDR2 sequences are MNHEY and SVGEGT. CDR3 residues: CASSYERGVYNEQFF. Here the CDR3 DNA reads TGTGCCAGCAGTTACGAGCGGGGGGTCTACAATGAGCAGTTCTTC.

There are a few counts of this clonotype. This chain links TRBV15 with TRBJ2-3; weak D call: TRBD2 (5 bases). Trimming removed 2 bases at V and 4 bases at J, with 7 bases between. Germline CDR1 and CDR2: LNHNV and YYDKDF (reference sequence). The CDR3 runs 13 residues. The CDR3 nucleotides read TGTGCCACCAGCAGATTACTAGCAGATACGCAGTATTTT. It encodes CATSRLLADTQYF.